This is a list of T cell receptor beta chains from one sample in a study of blood T cells in healthy people across ages. TCRdb re-called the 5' RACE reads with MiXCR, one entry per CDR3 protein. The table shows more than 1.4 million distinct CDR3 sequences, with roughly 40% occurring only once. The sample comprised blood. The receptors originated from a woman younger than 35 in good health. The CDR3 runs from the conserved cysteine through the conserved F or W.

cdr3_aa: CASSGGTGTETSGANVLTF
v_call: TRBV7-9

cdr3_aa: CASSPGQAQTGGYTF
v_call: TRBV7-8

cdr3_aa: CASSLGASGGSYEQYF
v_call: TRBV5-1

cdr3_aa: CASSLGFGASLSNQPQHF
v_call: TRBV5-6

cdr3_aa: CSARRGDSPNGEQYF
v_call: TRBV20-1

cdr3_aa: CASSEVRYSSGANVLTF
v_call: TRBV2

cdr3_aa: CASSPSGDINNSPLHF
v_call: TRBV28

cdr3_aa: CASSPGGLAVTQYF
v_call: TRBV11-2

cdr3_aa: CASSSADARNYGYTF
v_call: TRBV27

cdr3_aa: CASSEAGRLVNEQFF
v_call: TRBV2

cdr3_aa: CASSTPGEGGYTF
v_call: TRBV2

cdr3_aa: CASSANSVGSQYF
v_call: TRBV2

cdr3_aa: CSHALGAVNEQYF
v_call: TRBV20-1

cdr3_aa: CSAKRGGGADTQYF
v_call: TRBV20-1

cdr3_aa: CATSLGGLAKNIQYF
v_call: TRBV15

cdr3_aa: CASSEGTSIQYF
v_call: TRBV10-1

cdr3_aa: CASSQETGMYGYTF
v_call: TRBV4-1

cdr3_aa: CASSQEVRDTQYF
v_call: TRBV4-1

cdr3_aa: CASRGPGQTYEQYF
v_call: TRBV6-1

cdr3_aa: CASTVDLTDTQYF
v_call: TRBV9

cdr3_aa: CASSLDRPSEQFF
v_call: TRBV5-1

cdr3_aa: CASSVPQLSEQFF
v_call: TRBV7-3

cdr3_aa: CASSPWLPPRPDTQYF
v_call: TRBV18

cdr3_aa: CALSSTFLAKNIQYF
v_call: TRBV10-3

cdr3_aa: CASSLITNTEAFF
v_call: TRBV7-9

cdr3_aa: CASRPAGGQDVYNEQFF
v_call: TRBV12-3/TRBV12-4

cdr3_aa: CASGLAGTPGDISYNEQFF
v_call: TRBV12-5

cdr3_aa: CASSLVAVRQGDNEQFF
v_call: TRBV7-2

cdr3_aa: CASHGAWDEQYF
v_call: TRBV27

cdr3_aa: CAISESPNYGYTF
v_call: TRBV10-3

cdr3_aa: CASSSTLAGAMEQYF
v_call: TRBV7-9

cdr3_aa: CASTRDFGNEQFF
v_call: TRBV10-1